The 9 T cell receptor beta chains listed next were all sequenced from one sample in a study of blood T cells in healthy people across ages. Through a sample-barcoded 5' primer and a J-beta primer mix, a second PCR was run for roughly 7 to 11 cycles. One entry per CDR3 protein results from TCRdb running MiXCR on the 5' RACE reads. Of 980,000 or so distinct CDR3 sequences in the sample, around 49% are singletons; the top ten hold under 15%. Sample: blood. The receptors stem from a man aged 25 to 45 in good health.

The chain combines TRBV24-1 with TRBJ2-5; 7 bases line up with TRBD2. The CDR3 runs 15 residues. CDR1 KGHDR and CDR2 SFDVKD come from the germline V gene. V was clipped by 1 base and J by 11 bases; unmatched bases: 12. The CDR3 coding sequence is TGTGCCACCAGTGATTTTAAGGGAGGGTCGGATCAGCAGTACTTC. Protein sequence: CATSDFKGGSDQQYF.

This chain joins TRBV11-3 and TRBJ2-5; D is unresolved. Germline V gives CDR1 SGHNT, CDR2 YENEEA. V was shortened by 0 bases and J by 5 bases, with 10 bases between the two germline ends. CDR3 length equals 14 residues. Here the CDR3 reads CASSLDRLGETQYF. DNA for the CDR3: TGTGCCAGCAGCTTAGACAGGTTAGGGGAGACCCAGTACTTC.

This clonotype was seen once. V is TRBV12-3 or TRBV12-4 and J is TRBJ1-5, with 8 bases fitting TRBD1. V shed 1 base, J shed 10 bases, and the junction held 9 bases outside the gene matches. CDR3 length: 15 residues. The CDR3 protein is CASSLGCGGTGPQHF. In nucleotides, the CDR3 is TGTGCCAGCAGTTTAGGTTGTGGGGGGACAGGTCCCCAGCATTTT.

The chain links TRBV11-3 to TRBJ1-1; D unclear. V lost 5 bases and J 0 bases, leaving 10 bases between the germline ends. Per germline, CDR1 SGHNT and CDR2 YENEEA. The CDR3 length is 14 residues. The CDR3 reads CASSDAEMNTEAFF. The CDR3 region has the DNA TGTGCCAGCAGCGACGCCGAAATGAACACTGAAGCTTTCTTT.

This clonotype was seen only a few times. Here the CDR3 DNA reads TGCGCCAGCAGCCAAGAACAACTGGGGGCCAACGTCCTGACTTTC. Translated: CASSQEQLGANVLTF. The chain links TRBV4-3 to TRBJ2-6; no reliable D call. Trimming pared 0 bases from V and 4 bases from J, leaving 7 bases between. CDR1 and CDR2 from the germline V gene are LGHNA and YSLEER. CDR3 length equals 15 residues.

This clonotype showed up just a few times. CDR3 nucleotides: TGTGCCAGCAGTCGGGACACCGGCCGGGCTTTCTTT. The encoded protein is CASSRDTGRAFF. J is TRBJ1-1 and V is TRBV25-1; tentative D call: TRBD1 (6 bases). The CDR3 runs to 12 residues. V shed 5 bases and J shed 11 bases, with 15 bases lying between them. CDR1 is MGHDK, CDR2 SYGVNS, per germline.

The chain joins TRBV5-1 to TRBJ2-1, with 14 bases fitting TRBD2. CDR3 size: 20 residues. V dropped 2 bases and J dropped 2; count of bases not matched to a gene: 12. CDR1 is SGHRS, CDR2 YFSETQ, per germline. The CDR3 sequence is CASSFPRLETSGGAYNEQFF. The CDR3 DNA sequence: TGCGCCAGCAGCTTCCCGCGTTTGGAGACTAGCGGGGGGGCCTACAATGAGCAGTTCTTC. Looking up the rest from reference TRBV5-1 and TRBJ2-1 gives the full variable domain: KAGVTQTPRYLIKTRGQQVTLSCSPISGHRSVSWYQQTPGQGLQFLFEYFSETQRNKGNFPGRFSGRQFSNSRSEMNVSTLELGDSALYLCASSFPRLETSGGAYNEQFFGPGTRLTVL.

This clonotype showed up just a few times. The DNA for the CDR3 is TGTGCCAGCAGTGCGGGACAGGGCCTTGGCTACACCTTC. Its protein is CASSAGQGLGYTF. The V gene is TRBV2, the J gene TRBJ1-2; 9 bases are a match to TRBD1. The CDR3 covers 13 residues. V lost 4 bases to trimming and J lost 7 bases; unmatched junction nucleotides: 4. Germline CDR1 reads SNHLY; CDR2 reads FYNNEI.

This clonotype was seen only a few times. The J gene is TRBJ2-7, the V gene TRBV7-3, with 10 bases lining up with TRBD2. Germline CDR1 is SGHTA and CDR2 is FQGTGA. The V segment lost 4 bases and the J segment 6 bases; nucleotides outside the gene matches: 3. The CDR3 consists of 13 residues. The CDR3 DNA sequence: TGTGCCAGCAGCTATAGCGGGGGGAGCGAGCAGTACTTC. The encoded protein is CASSYSGGSEQYF.